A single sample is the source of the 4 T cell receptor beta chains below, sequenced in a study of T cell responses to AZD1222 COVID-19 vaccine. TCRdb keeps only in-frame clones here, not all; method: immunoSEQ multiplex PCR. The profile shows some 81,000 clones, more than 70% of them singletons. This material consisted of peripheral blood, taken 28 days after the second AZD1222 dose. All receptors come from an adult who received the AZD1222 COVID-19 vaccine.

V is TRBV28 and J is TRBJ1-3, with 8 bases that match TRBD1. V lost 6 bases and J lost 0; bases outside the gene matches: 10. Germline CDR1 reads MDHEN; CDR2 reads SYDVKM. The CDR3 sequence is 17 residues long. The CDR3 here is CASRSPGQGNSGNTIYF. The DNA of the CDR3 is TGTGCCAGCAGATCCCCCGGACAGGGCAACTCTGGAAACACCATATATTTT.

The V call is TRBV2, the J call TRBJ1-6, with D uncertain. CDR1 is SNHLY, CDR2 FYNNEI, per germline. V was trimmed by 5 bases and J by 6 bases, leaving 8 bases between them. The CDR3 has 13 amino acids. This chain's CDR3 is CASSREGNSPLHF. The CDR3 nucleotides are TGTGCCAGCAGTAGGGAGGGTAATTCACCCCTCCACTTT.

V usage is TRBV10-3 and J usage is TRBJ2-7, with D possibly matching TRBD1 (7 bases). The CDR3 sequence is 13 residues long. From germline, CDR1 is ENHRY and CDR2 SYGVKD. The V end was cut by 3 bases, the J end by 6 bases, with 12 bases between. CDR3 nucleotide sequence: TGTGCCATCAGTGATGGAGGGGGCGGCGAGCAGTACTTC. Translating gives CAISDGGGGEQYF.

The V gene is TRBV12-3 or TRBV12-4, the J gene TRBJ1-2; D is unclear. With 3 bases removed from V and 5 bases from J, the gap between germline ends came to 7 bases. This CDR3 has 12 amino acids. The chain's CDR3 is CASSFPGYGYTF. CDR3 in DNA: TGTGCCAGCAGTTTTCCGGGATATGGCTACACCTTC.